The next 26 T cell receptor beta chains were all read from a single sample in a study of beta chain features in type 1 diabetes. Reverse transcribing all isolated RNA meant expressed TCRB transcripts were sequenced. The assay was immunoSEQ multiplex PCR, and TCRdb's table has in-frame clones only and misses some. This sample yields roughly 250,000 clones, of which 9% to 10% are seen a single time; about 0.037% belongs to the top ten. The source material was naive CD4+ T cells from blood. The receptors shown here come from a woman between 18 and 29 years old in good health.

The V call is TRBV5-6, the J call TRBJ1-5, with D perhaps matching TRBD1 (6 bases). Germline CDR1 and CDR2: SGHDT and YYEEEE. Trimming left V 4 bases short and J 6 bases short, with 17 bases between. This CDR3 region has 15 residues. The CDR3 here is CASSLAGQLRQPQHF. CDR3 sequence (DNA): TGTGCCAGCAGCCTGGCAGGACAGCTACGTCAGCCCCAGCATTTT. Variable domain in full (rest from reference TRBV5-6 and TRBJ1-5): DAGVTQSPTHLIKTRGQQVTLRCSPKSGHDTVSWYQQALGQGPQFIFQYYEEEERQRGNFPDRFSGHQFPNYSSELNVNALLLGDSALYLCASSLAGQLRQPQHFGDGTRLSIL.

The chain joins TRBV5-1 to TRBJ2-7; TRBD2 agrees at 14 bases. Losses at the gene ends were 4 bases for V and 5 bases for J; bases not matched to a gene: 5. The length of the CDR3 is 15 residues. CDR1 SGHRS and CDR2 YFSETQ come from the germline V gene. Here the CDR3 DNA reads TGCGCCAGCAGCACTGGGACTAGCGGGAGAAACGAGCAGTACTTC. It is translated as CASSTGTSGRNEQYF.

V gene TRBV30 combines with J gene TRBJ1-2; 7 positions agree with TRBD1. This CDR3 has 13 amino acids. Germline assignment: CDR1 GTSNPN and CDR2 SVGIG (reference sequence). V trimming: 2 bases; J trimming: 4 bases; junction bases outside the gene matches: 4. The CDR3 protein is CAWSTQGVYGYTF. DNA for the CDR3: TGTGCCTGGAGTACCCAGGGGGTCTATGGCTACACCTTC.

This clone showed up just a few times. The chain couples TRBV7-2 to TRBJ1-2; 8 bases are a match to TRBD1. The germline V gene encodes CDR1 SGHTA and CDR2 FQGNSA. Germline trimming cut 2 bases from V and 1 base from J; bases unmatched to any gene: 12. The CDR3 runs 18 residues. DNA for the CDR3: TGTGCCAGCAGCTTATTAGGGGCAGGGGGCAAGGATAACTATGGCTACACCTTC. This translates into CASSLLGAGGKDNYGYTF.

This rearrangement joins TRBV5-8 to TRBJ2-2; 7 nucleotides match TRBD2. The CDR3 length is 15 residues. CDR1 and CDR2 (germline): SGHTS, YDEGEE. Losses at the gene ends were 4 bases for V and 4 bases for J; bases not matched to a gene: 7. The CDR3 protein is CASSPGGVGTGELFF. The CDR3 DNA sequence: TGTGCCAGCAGCCCGGGGGGAGTCGGCACCGGGGAGCTGTTTTTT.

The chain combines TRBV28 with TRBJ2-1; 10 bases are a match to TRBD1. Trimming took 2 bases from V and 4 from J; bases not matched to a gene: 8. The CDR3 consists of 17 residues. Germline-derived CDR1 and CDR2 are MDHEN and SYDVKM. CDR3 bases: TGTGCCAGCAGTTTAGCCTCGGCGGGACAGGGGTACAATGAGCAGTTCTTC. Its protein is CASSLASAGQGYNEQFF.

This clone showed up just a few times. The chain joins TRBV30 to TRBJ1-2; no firm D call. This CDR3 is built from 13 residues. Germline V gene data show CDR1 as GTSNPN and CDR2 as SVGIG (reference sequence). V lost 3 bases and J 4 bases, leaving 12 bases between the germline ends. The CDR3 DNA reads TGTGCCTGGAGCCTCGCGGAACGCTATGGCTACACCTTC. Translated, it gives CAWSLAERYGYTF.

The chain uses TRBV30 and TRBJ1-5; maybe TRBD1 (5 bases). Trimming pared 5 bases from V and 7 bases from J, leaving 21 bases between. The CDR3 loop spans 15 amino acids. Germline CDR1 and CDR2: GTSNPN and SVGIG (reference sequence). The CDR3: CAWELGHGIGQPQHF. Here the CDR3 DNA reads TGTGCCTGGGAGTTGGGGCATGGCATTGGGCAGCCCCAGCATTTT.

The V call is TRBV9, the J call TRBJ2-1, with D tentatively TRBD2 (5 bases). CDR1 SGDLS and CDR2 YYNGEE come from the germline V gene. With 4 bases removed from V and 2 bases from J, the gap between germline ends came to 13 bases. CDR3 length: 15 amino acids. The CDR3 DNA sequence: TGTGCCAGCAGCCCCGGTGGACTGACCTACAATGAGCAGTTCTTC. It encodes CASSPGGLTYNEQFF.

A few counts support this clone. This rearrangement joins TRBV7-2 to TRBJ2-5, with 12 bases lining up with TRBD2. CDR3 length equals 18 residues. Unmatched junction bases numbered 10, after V lost 1 base and J lost 4 bases. CDR1 and CDR2 (germline): SGHTA, FQGNSA. The CDR3 spells CASSLDRLAGARRETQYF. The CDR3 DNA is TGTGCCAGCAGCTTAGATCGACTAGCGGGGGCTCGGAGAGAGACCCAGTACTTC.

The chain couples TRBV30 to TRBJ1-1; D perhaps matches TRBD1 (6 bases). The CDR3 sequence is 13 residues long. CDR1 is GTSNPN, CDR2 SVGIG, per germline (reference sequence). V was cut by 3 bases and J by 4 bases, with 12 bases left in between. CDR3 residues: CAWSSGGGTEAFF. DNA for the CDR3: TGTGCCTGGAGCTCGGGGGGCGGCACTGAAGCTTTCTTT.

The table lists this clone with a few counts. The chain is built from TRBV9 and TRBJ1-2, with 9 nucleotides matching TRBD1. Germline V CDR1 and CDR2: SGDLS, YYNGEE. Trimming at V came to 0 bases and at J to 4 bases, leaving 13 bases not matched to a gene. The CDR3 totals 18 residues. CDR3 nucleotide sequence: TGTGCCAGCAGCGTAGCTCCGGGGACAGGGACGTACGGCTATGGCTACACCTTC. This codes for CASSVAPGTGTYGYGYTF. The whole variable domain, filled in from reference TRBV9 and TRBJ1-2, reads DSGVTQTPKHLITATGQRVTLRCSPRSGDLSVYWYQQSLDQGLQFLIQYYNGEERAKGNILERFSAQQFPDLHSELNLSSLELGDSALYFCASSVAPGTGTYGYGYTFGSGTRLTVV.

This clone was observed a few times. The rearrangement links TRBV5-1 to TRBJ2-7; TRBD1 might be the D (5 bases). This CDR3 has 13 amino acids. V was cut by 5 bases and J by 2 bases, with 11 bases left in between. Germline assignment: CDR1 SGHRS and CDR2 YFSETQ. In DNA, the CDR3 is TGCGCCAGCAGGAACGGACACACCTACGAGCAGTACTTC. It encodes CASRNGHTYEQYF.

The V and J genes are TRBV7-9 and TRBJ1-5, with D possibly TRBD1 on 5 matching bases. The CDR3 is made up of 15 amino acids. CDR1 and CDR2 from the germline V gene are SEHNR and FQNEAQ (reference sequence). Between the trimmed V and J ends, which lost 5 bases and 3 bases, there was a span of 14 bases. CDR3 coding DNA: TGTGCCAGCAGCCGCACCGACAGTCTCAATCAGCCCCAGCATTTT. This translates into CASSRTDSLNQPQHF.

This clone has only a few counts. The V gene is TRBV2, the J gene TRBJ2-2; 7 bases map to TRBD1. This CDR3 spans 15 amino acids. The germline V gene encodes CDR1 SNHLY and CDR2 FYNNEI. V trimming: 7 bases; J trimming: 3 bases; junction bases outside the gene matches: 8. CDR3 in DNA: TGTGCCAGCAAGGTCAGGGGGTCGGACACCGGGGAGCTGTTTTTT. Its translation: CASKVRGSDTGELFF.

This chain connects TRBV5-1 to TRBJ2-6; TRBD2 matches at 7 bases. The J segment lost 4 bases and the V segment lost 1 base, leaving 8 bases of the junction unmatched. This CDR3 comprises 17 residues. Germline lookup yields CDR1 SGHRS and CDR2 YFSETQ. CDR3 sequence reads: CASSLIGGGVGANVLTF. For the CDR3, the DNA is TGCGCCAGCAGCTTGATCGGGGGAGGGGTAGGGGCCAACGTCCTGACTTTC.

This clone showed up just a few times. CDR3 region: CASSPSGSEQYF. The CDR3 coding sequence is TGTGCCAGCAGCCCGAGCGGTAGCGAGCAGTACTTC. This chain connects TRBV11-1 to TRBJ2-7; the D gene is possibly TRBD2 (5 bases). V was cut by 5 bases and J by 6 bases, with 11 bases left in between. The CDR3 is 12 amino acids. Germline V gene data show CDR1 as SGHAT and CDR2 as FQDESV (reference sequence).

The chain is built from TRBV19 and TRBJ1-2, with D unclear. Germline loops: CDR1 LNHDA, CDR2 SQIVND (reference sequence). The ends were cut back, 6 bases at V and 6 bases at J, with 14 bases in the middle. The CDR3 consists of 13 residues. The CDR3 nucleotides are TGTGCCAGTAGAGAGTCCGGGGTCGATGGCTACACCTTC. Protein: CASRESGVDGYTF.

The chain joins TRBV6-6 to TRBJ1-6, with TRBD1 identical over 7 bases. The CDR3 has 14 amino acids. Germline V lookup: CDR1 MNHNY, CDR2 SVGAGI (reference sequence). J gave up 9 bases and V 5 bases, and 7 bases lay outside the gene matches. The CDR3 is CASSPDRASSPLHF. CDR3 DNA: TGTGCCAGCAGTCCCGACAGGGCGAGTTCACCCCTCCACTTT.

J is TRBJ2-2 and V is TRBV7-8; 11 bases align to TRBD2. Germline V gene sequence: CDR1 SGHVS, CDR2 FQNEAQ. Germline trimming cut 9 bases from V and 6 bases from J; bases unmatched to any gene: 6. The CDR3 totals 14 residues. The CDR3 is CASRTSGSAGELFF. In DNA form, the CDR3 reads TGTGCCAGTCGAACTAGCGGGAGCGCCGGGGAGCTGTTTTTT.

The genes are TRBV5-1 and TRBJ1-1, with D possibly matching TRBD1 (6 bases). Germline values: CDR1 SGHRS, CDR2 YFSETQ. The CDR3 consists of 16 residues. V was cut by 1 base and J by 0 bases, with 13 bases left in between. DNA for the CDR3: TGCGCCAGCAGCTTGCGAGGGGACACACTGAACACTGAAGCTTTCTTT. Encoded protein: CASSLRGDTLNTEAFF.

The gene calls are TRBV28 and TRBJ1-2, with 8 positions matching TRBD1. The CDR3 length is 14 residues. With V trimmed by 6 bases and J by 2 bases, 5 bases remained unmatched. Germline V gene sequence: CDR1 MDHEN, CDR2 SYDVKM. CDR3 bases: TGTGCCAGCAGACGGACAGGGACAAACTATGGCTACACCTTC. Amino acids: CASRRTGTNYGYTF.

In this sample, this clone turned up a few times. In DNA form, the CDR3 reads TGTGCCAGCAGCTTCACTTCGGGTAGGGAGACCCAGTACTTC. It is translated as CASSFTSGRETQYF. J is TRBJ2-5 and V is TRBV11-2; no definite D call. Trimming removed 3 bases at V and 5 bases at J, with 13 bases between. Germline loops: CDR1 SGHAT, CDR2 FQNNGV. This CDR3 spans 14 amino acids.

This clone was counted only a few times. The genes are TRBV5-1 and TRBJ1-2, with 7 bases matching TRBD1. V was pared by 3 bases and J by 3 bases, with 2 bases of the junction left unmatched. This CDR3 has 13 amino acids. CDR1 is SGHRS, CDR2 YFSETQ, per germline. The CDR3 reads CASSSDRDYGYTF. In DNA form, the CDR3 reads TGCGCCAGCAGCTCTGACAGGGACTATGGCTACACCTTC.

The CDR3 DNA sequence: TGTGCCAGCAGCGGAGGGACAGGGAGCACAGATACGCAGTATTTT. Its translation is CASSGGTGSTDTQYF. V gene TRBV9 combines with J gene TRBJ2-3; TRBD1 aligns across 9 bases. The germline V gene encodes CDR1 SGDLS and CDR2 YYNGEE. Trimming cost V 3 bases and J 0 bases; bases outside gene matches: 2. This CDR3 spans 15 amino acids.

The V and J genes are TRBV30 and TRBJ1-1, with D tentatively TRBD1 (6 bases). Germline loops: CDR1 GTSNPN, CDR2 SVGIG (reference sequence). The CDR3 is 15 amino acids. V lost 0 bases to trimming and J lost 4 bases, with 15 bases between them. The chain's CDR3 is CAWSVYGQGSTEAFF. The CDR3 region has the DNA TGTGCCTGGAGTGTTTATGGGCAGGGGTCCACTGAAGCTTTCTTT.